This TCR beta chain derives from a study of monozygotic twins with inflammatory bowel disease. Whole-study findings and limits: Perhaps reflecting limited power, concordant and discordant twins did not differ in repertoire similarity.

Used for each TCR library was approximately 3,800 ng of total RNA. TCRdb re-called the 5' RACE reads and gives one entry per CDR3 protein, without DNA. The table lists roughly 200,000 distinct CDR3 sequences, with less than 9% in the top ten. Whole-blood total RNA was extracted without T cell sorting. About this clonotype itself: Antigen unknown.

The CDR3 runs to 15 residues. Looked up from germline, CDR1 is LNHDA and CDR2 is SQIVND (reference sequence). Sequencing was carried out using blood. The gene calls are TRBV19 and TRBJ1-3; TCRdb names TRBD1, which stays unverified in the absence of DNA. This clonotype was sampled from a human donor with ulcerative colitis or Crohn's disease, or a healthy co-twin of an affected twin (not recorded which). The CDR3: CASSLTGPSGNTIYF. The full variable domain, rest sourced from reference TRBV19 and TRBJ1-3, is DGGITQSPKYLFRKEGQNVTLSCEQNLNHDAMYWYRQDPGQGLRLIYYSQIVNDFQKGDIAEGYSVSREKKESFPLTVTSAQKNPTAFYLCASSLTGPSGNTIYFGEGSWLTVV.